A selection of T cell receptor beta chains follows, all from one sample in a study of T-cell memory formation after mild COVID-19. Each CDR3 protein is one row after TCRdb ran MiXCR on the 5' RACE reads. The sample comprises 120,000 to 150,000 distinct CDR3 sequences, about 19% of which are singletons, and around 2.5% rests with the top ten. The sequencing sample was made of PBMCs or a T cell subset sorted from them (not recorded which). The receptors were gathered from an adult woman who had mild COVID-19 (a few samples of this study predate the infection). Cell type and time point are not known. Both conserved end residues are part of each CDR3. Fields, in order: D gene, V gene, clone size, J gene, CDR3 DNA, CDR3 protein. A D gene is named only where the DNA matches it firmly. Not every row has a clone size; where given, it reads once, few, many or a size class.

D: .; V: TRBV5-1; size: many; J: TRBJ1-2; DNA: TGCGCCAGCAGCTTGGTGGGAAACTATGGCTACACCTTC; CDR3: CASSLVGNYGYTF
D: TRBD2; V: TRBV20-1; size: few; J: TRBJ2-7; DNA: TGCAGTGCTATTAACAGCTTGGGACTAGCGGACGAGCAGTACTTC; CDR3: CSAINSLGLADEQYF
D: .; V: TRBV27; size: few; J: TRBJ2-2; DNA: TGTGCCAGCAGTCTTGGACTACGGACCGGGGAGCTGTTTTTT; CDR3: CASSLGLRTGELFF
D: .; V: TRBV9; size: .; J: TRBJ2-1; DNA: TGTGCCAGCAGCGTCGGCGGGTTGTACAATGAGCAGTTCTTC; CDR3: CASSVGGLYNEQFF
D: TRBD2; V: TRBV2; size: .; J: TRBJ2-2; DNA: TGTGCCAGCAGGGGACTAGTTGACACCGGGGAGCTGTTTTTT; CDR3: CASRGLVDTGELFF
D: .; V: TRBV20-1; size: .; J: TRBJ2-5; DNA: TGCAGTGCTGCCCGTAGGGAGACCCAGTACTTC; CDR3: CSAARRETQYF
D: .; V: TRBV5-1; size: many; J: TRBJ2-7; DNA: TGCGCCAGCTACGACAGCCTGACAGTCCGCGAGCAGTACTTC; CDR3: CASYDSLTVREQYF
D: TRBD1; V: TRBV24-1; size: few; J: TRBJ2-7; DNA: TGTGCCCTCCCCGGGACAGGGATCTACGAGCAGTACTTC; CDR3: CALPGTGIYEQYF
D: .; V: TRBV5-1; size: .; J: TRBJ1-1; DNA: TGCGCCAGCAGCTTGTCGACAGACCCCATGAACACTGAAGCTTTCTTT; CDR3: CASSLSTDPMNTEAFF
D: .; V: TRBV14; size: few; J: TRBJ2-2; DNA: TGTGCCAGCAGCCAAGATTCGCTTTGGGTCGGGGAGCTGTTTTTT; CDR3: CASSQDSLWVGELFF
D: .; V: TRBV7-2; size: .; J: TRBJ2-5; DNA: TGTGCCAGCAGCTTAACTCCAAGCCAACAAGAGACCCAGTACTTC; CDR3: CASSLTPSQQETQYF
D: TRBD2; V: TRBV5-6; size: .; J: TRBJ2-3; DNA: TGTGCCAGCAGCTTAACTAGCGGGGAGGGAGATACGCAGTATTTT; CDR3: CASSLTSGEGDTQYF
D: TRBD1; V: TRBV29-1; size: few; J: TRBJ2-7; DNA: TGCAGCGTTGATTCTGGGACAGGGTCGCGGAACGAGCAGTACTTC; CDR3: CSVDSGTGSRNEQYF
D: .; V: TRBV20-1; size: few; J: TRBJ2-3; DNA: TGCAGTGCTTCGCCCTCTCGGACTTCGACAGATACGCAGTATTTT; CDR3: CSASPSRTSTDTQYF
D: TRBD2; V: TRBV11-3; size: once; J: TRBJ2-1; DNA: TGTGCCAGCAGCTTTGGTAGCGGGGACAATGAGCAGTTCTTC; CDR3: CASSFGSGDNEQFF
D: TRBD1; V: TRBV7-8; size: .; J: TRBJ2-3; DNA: TGTGCCAGCAGGCAGGTGGTGTACAGGGGCGGTCCAGATACGCAGTATTTT; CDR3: CASRQVVYRGGPDTQYF
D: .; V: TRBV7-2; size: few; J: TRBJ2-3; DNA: TGTGCCAGCAGCTTAGGGCCCGTGGTGGCGCAGTATTTT; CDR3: CASSLGPVVAQYF
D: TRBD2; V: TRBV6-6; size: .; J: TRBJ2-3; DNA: TGTGCCAGCATCCCGGGACTAGCTTCAGATACGCAGTATTTT; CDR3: CASIPGLASDTQYF
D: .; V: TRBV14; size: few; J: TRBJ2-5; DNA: TGTGCCAGCAGCCTGAACAGGGCTCAAGAGACCCAGTACTTC; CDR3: CASSLNRAQETQYF
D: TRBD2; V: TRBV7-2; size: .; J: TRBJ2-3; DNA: TGTGCCAGCAGCTTAAGGGCTAGCGGGAGGGCCTACCCTAGCACAGATACGCAGTATTTT; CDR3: CASSLRASGRAYPSTDTQYF
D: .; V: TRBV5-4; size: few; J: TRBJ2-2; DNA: TGTGCCAGCAGCCCACGTGGAGGTGGGGCCACCGGGGAGCTGTTTTTT; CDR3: CASSPRGGGATGELFF
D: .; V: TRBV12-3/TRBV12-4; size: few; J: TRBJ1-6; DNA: TGTGCCAGCAGTTTGTCCCAGGCTTCACCCCTCCACTTT; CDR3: CASSLSQASPLHF
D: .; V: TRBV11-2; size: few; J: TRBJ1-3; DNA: TGTGCCAGCAGTAGCTCTAGTGTGTCTGGAAACACCATATATTTT; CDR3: CASSSSSVSGNTIYF
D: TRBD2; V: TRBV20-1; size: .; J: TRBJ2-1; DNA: TGCAGTGCTAGTGCGGCGGGAGGGCCACCAAATGAGCAGTTCTTC; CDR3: CSASAAGGPPNEQFF
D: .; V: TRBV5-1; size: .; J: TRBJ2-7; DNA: TGCGCCAGCAGCTTACTGCCGGGGGGCGGAGAGCAGTACTTC; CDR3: CASSLLPGGGEQYF
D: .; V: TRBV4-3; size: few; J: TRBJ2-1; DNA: TGCGCCAGCAGCCAAGAGAGCGGGAATGAGCAGTTCTTC; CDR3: CASSQESGNEQFF
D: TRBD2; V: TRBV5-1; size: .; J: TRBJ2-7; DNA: TGCGCCAGCAGCCCCGATAAAGCGGGGCCCCTGGCCTACGAGCAGTACTTC; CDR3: CASSPDKAGPLAYEQYF